What follows describes a single T cell receptor beta chain. Germline and junction disagree at one end, which may indicate a read error. The CDR3 spans 16 residues. Germline CDR1 is SGHRS and CDR2 is YFSETQ. The sample comes from a study of blood T cell repertoires in COVID-19. Original data processing: Amplification of reference gene primers was used by the study to estimate nucleated cell counts. Produced via immunoSEQ multiplex PCR; TCRdb's table is partial and in-frame only. For V, J and clone size, that table is used; D and trimming come from the DNA. The data contain 200,000 to 300,000 clones, over 70% of them singletons.

This receptor was taken from a woman aged 40 to 55 who had been exposed to COVID-19. The specimen sequenced was PBMCs or T cells enriched from blood (not recorded which). The chain employs TRBV5-1 and TRBJ2-1; TRBD2 matches 11 bases. CDR3 DNA: TGTGCCAGCAGCACCCGGCCGGGACTAGCGGCGAATGAGCAGTTCTTC. Amino acids: CASSTRPGLAANEQFF.